Listed here is a single T cell receptor beta chain. This specimen comes from a study of OX40 agonist ivuxolimab in advanced cancers. About the research overall: Recorded diagnoses for dose-escalation patients were hepatocellular carcinoma, melanoma, renal cell or head and neck cancer.

Trimming took 6 bases from V and 3 from J; bases not matched to a gene: 7. The germline V gene encodes CDR1 MDHEN and CDR2 SYDVKM. There are 14 residues in the CDR3. Libraries were prepared by immunoSEQ multiplex PCR; TCRdb keeps only in-frame clonotypes and omits some of them. The table lists around 34,000 clones, around 81% of them singletons. The chain combines TRBV28 with TRBJ1-1; TRBD1 aligns across 7 bases. This sample comprised CD4+ or CD8+ T cells sorted from blood, obtained in a trial of the OX40 agonist ivuxolimab. This clonotype originated in an adult with an advanced solid tumor such as melanoma, head and neck, liver or kidney cancer. The CDR3 coding sequence is TGTGCCAGCAGCCTACAGGGGCCTCACACTGAAGCTTTCTTT. Translated, it gives CASSLQGPHTEAFF.